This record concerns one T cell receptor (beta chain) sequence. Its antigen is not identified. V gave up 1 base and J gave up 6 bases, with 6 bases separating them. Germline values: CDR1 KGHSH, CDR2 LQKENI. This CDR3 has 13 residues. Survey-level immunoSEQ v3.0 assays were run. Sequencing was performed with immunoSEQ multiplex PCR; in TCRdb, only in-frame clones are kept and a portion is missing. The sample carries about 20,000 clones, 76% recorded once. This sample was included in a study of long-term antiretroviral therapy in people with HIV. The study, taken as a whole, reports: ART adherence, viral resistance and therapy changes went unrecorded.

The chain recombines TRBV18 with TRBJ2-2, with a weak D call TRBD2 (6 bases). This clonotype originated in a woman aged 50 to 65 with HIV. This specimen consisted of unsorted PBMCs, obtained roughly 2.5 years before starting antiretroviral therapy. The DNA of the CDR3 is TGTGCCAGCTCACCACGGGGGGCCGGGGAGCTGTTTTTT. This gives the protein CASSPRGAGELFF.